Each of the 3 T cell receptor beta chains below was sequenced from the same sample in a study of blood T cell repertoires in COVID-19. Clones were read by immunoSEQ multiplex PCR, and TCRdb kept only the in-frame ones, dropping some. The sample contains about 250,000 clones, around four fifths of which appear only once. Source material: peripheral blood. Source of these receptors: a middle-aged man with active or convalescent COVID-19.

The DNA of the CDR3 is TGTGCCAGCAGCCATGGGGAGCAGGCCAAAAACATTCAGTACTTC. This codes for CASSHGEQAKNIQYF. The chain couples TRBV3-1 (or the pseudogene TRBV3-2) to TRBJ2-4; the D gene is possibly TRBD2 (5 bases). The germline CDR1 and CDR2 sequences are LGHDT and YNNKEL (reference sequence). Trimming took 3 bases from V and 1 from J, leaving 10 bases between them. This CDR3 has 15 amino acids.

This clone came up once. Here the CDR3 reads CASSDRRGLGQPQHF. The CDR3 nucleotides read TGTGCCAGCAGTGACCGCAGGGGGCTGGGTCAGCCCCAGCATTTT. The chain combines TRBV6-2 or TRBV6-3 with TRBJ1-5; TRBD1 matches 8 bases. V shed 5 bases and J 6 bases; nucleotides not matched to a gene: 9. CDR3 size: 15 residues. Germline CDR1 is MNHEY and CDR2 is SVGEGT.

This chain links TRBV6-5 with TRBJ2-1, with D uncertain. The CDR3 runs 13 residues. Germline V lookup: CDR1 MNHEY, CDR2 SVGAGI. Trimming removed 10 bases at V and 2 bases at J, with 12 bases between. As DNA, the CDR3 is TGTGCCACCCAGCAGGAAGCCTACAATGAGCAGTTCTTC. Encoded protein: CATQQEAYNEQFF.